This T cell receptor beta chain originates from a study of blood T cell repertoires in COVID-19. Whole-study context: Specimens from acute and convalescent COVID-19 originated in the United States, Italy and Spain. PBMCs, B-cell-depleted T cells, or T cells provided the cDNA or gDNA that made up the material.

The CDR3 sequence is 13 residues long. Germline CDR1 reads MNHEY; CDR2 reads SVGAGI. Losses at the gene ends were 8 bases for V and 5 bases for J; bases not matched to a gene: 7. As originally analysed: Amplification with reference gene primers provided the estimates of nucleated cell counts. TCRdb keeps only in-frame clones here, not all; method: immunoSEQ multiplex PCR. For V, J and clone size, that table is used; D and trimming come from the DNA. The top ten hold 9.6% of the sample, which has 81,000 or so clones, roughly 85% seen once. Patients in Seattle were enrolled during active infection, then followed longitudinally.

The sample comprised peripheral blood. The chain joins TRBV6-5 to TRBJ1-1, with TRBD1 matching 8 bases. This sequence was found in a man aged 50 to 60 with COVID-19, enrolled during active disease. The CDR3 reads CASSGGAWTEAFF. The CDR3 nucleotides are TGTGCCAGCTCAGGGGGCGCTTGGACTGAAGCTTTCTTT.